This is a list of T cell receptor beta chains from one sample in a study of T cells after yellow fever vaccination. MiXCR, run by TCRdb on the 5' RACE reads, gives a single entry per CDR3 protein. The sample consists of around 250,000 distinct CDR3 sequences, around 4.9% of them appearing once. Sequences were derived from CD4+ T cells sorted from PBMCs, sampled on the day of the yellow fever booster vaccination. The receptors here all came from a man in his late teens or twenties who received the YFV17D yellow fever vaccine. The conserved cysteine and the conserved F or W are not part of the CDR3 here. A D gene is named only where the DNA matches it firmly.

v_call	cdr3_length	j_call	d_call	cdr3_aa
TRBV7-8	15	TRBJ2-2	TRBD1	ASSSGPGGPNTGELF
TRBV18	12	TRBJ2-2	NA	ASSPGAATGELF
TRBV4-3	13	TRBJ1-2	NA	ASSIAGTPTHGYT
TRBV4-2	16	TRBJ1-1	TRBD1	ASSQLGQGIESGTEAF
TRBV5-1	13	TRBJ2-2	TRBD2	ASSWRPGLGGELF
TRBV20-1	13	TRBJ2-3	TRBD2	SARVRLARPGTQY
TRBV6-2/TRBV6-3	14	TRBJ2-1	TRBD1	ASSYGGQGGKDEQF
TRBV11-2	15	TRBJ1-1	NA	ASSLDYRAPQNTEAF
TRBV18	13	TRBJ1-4	TRBD1	ASSPWTGDNEKLF
TRBV7-9	12	TRBJ1-5	NA	ASSSGTANQPQH
TRBV5-4	15	TRBJ2-4	TRBD1	ASTDRQGKTAKNIQY
TRBV7-9	11	TRBJ2-1	TRBD2	ASLRGGNREQF
TRBV6-2/TRBV6-3	10	TRBJ1-1	NA	ASKDPDTEAF
TRBV11-1	12	TRBJ1-1	NA	ASSFPPMNTEAF
TRBV16	11	TRBJ1-4	NA	ASSRGFNEKLF
TRBV6-2/TRBV6-3	14	TRBJ1-5	TRBD1	ASSGQGMGSNQPQH
TRBV6-2/TRBV6-3	12	TRBJ2-5	NA	ASSLTLGRETQY
TRBV20-1	12	TRBJ1-1	NA	SARVTDRNTEAF
TRBV7-2	13	TRBJ2-5	NA	ASSLDGAVRRTQY
TRBV12-3/TRBV12-4	12	TRBJ1-3	NA	ASSSTAAGNTIY
TRBV5-6	13	TRBJ2-5	TRBD2	ASRVGLAGAETQY
TRBV6-2/TRBV6-3	12	TRBJ2-5	TRBD1	ASRDRGGLGTQY
TRBV4-3	14	TRBJ1-6	NA	ASSQEGQRFNSPLH
TRBV19	11	TRBJ2-7	NA	ASHGSRDYEQY
TRBV24-1	10	TRBJ2-5	TRBD2	ATSAGAGAQY
TRBV7-8	12	TRBJ2-7	NA	ASSFRADSYEQY
TRBV5-1	14	TRBJ2-1	TRBD2	ASSWGLADTYNEQF
TRBV9	14	TRBJ1-6	NA	ASSVDVGVGNSPLH
TRBV29-1	11	TRBJ2-7	TRBD2	SVVRPSGGEQY
TRBV7-2	13	TRBJ1-5	NA	ASSRSILSNQPQH
TRBV23-1	11	TRBJ2-3	NA	ASSNRVADTQY
TRBV7-3	10	TRBJ2-3	NA	ASSFLDDTQY
TRBV6-1	13	TRBJ1-6	TRBD1	ASSGDRVIIRTLH
TRBV15	15	TRBJ1-3	NA	ATSRTAGAGTGNTIY
TRBV2	12	TRBJ2-1	TRBD1	ASTATGRRNEQF
TRBV20-1	12	TRBJ2-3	NA	SARVEARTDTQY
TRBV7-2	13	TRBJ1-5	NA	ASSLAPGAGQPQH